This T cell receptor beta chain was identified in a study of T-cell reconstitution after alpha-beta-depleted transplantation in children. Study results and limitations: About two months after transplant, alpha-beta T cells reportedly came from several hundred expanded graft clones. Day-60 TCRbeta diversity that was high in some patients was derived from surviving recipient T cells and thymic progenitors. From newly produced T cells came most of the T-cell counts and diversity one year after transplant.

This clonotype has at least ten counts. What it binds is not known. Preparation of the TCRbeta library involved a method that used unique molecular identifiers. From the PCR reads, TCRdb called clonotypes with MiXCR, one entry per CDR3 protein. The sample holds about 160,000 distinct CDR3 sequences, 11% seen once. This CDR3 contains 14 residues. Trimming took 2 bases from V and 5 from J, leaving 12 bases between them. The V gene is TRBV12-3 or TRBV12-4, the J gene TRBJ1-1, with D unresolved. The material sequenced was PBMCs, taken before TCRalphabeta/CD19-depleted stem cell transplant. The origin of this receptor is a boy aged 2 to 10 with acute myeloid leukemia, due to receive a stem cell transplant. The CDR3 coding sequence is TGTGCCAGCAGTTTACTGAGGGTGGGGACTGAAGCTTTCTTT. This codes for CASSLLRVGTEAFF.